This T cell receptor beta chain stems from a study of T cell clonotyping in hematopoietic cell transplantation (dated by TCRdb to about 2021). Broadly, across the study: Recipient samples taken before transplant were collected after cytoreduction. A total of some 140 blood samples were gathered in the study from over 30 consecutive transplant recipients along with their related donors. Patients were recruited between late 2015 and January 2017 and followed until late 2020 or death. Points the paper makes about the study in general: Sample size was limited, and cells were not sorted, so CD4 and CD8 repertoire contributions could not be separated. Broader posttransplant TCR repertoire diversity was predicted by donor and pretransplant recipient Inverse Simpson Index values. Recipient TCR diversity fell after transplant, with pathologically expanded clonotypes rising progressively from day 30 to day 180. Only a small fraction of recipient repertoires overlapped donor repertoires, with over 97% appearing de novo at the given depth.

Notes on this clone: Its target antigen remains unknown. Qualities for individual bases were not recorded, and no much larger clone is one base off.

With the immunoSEQ assay, which is a bias-controlled multiplex PCR relying on V- and J-specific primers, TCR beta CDR3 regions were amplified from genomic DNA. In a second PCR step, the CDR3 amplicons were tagged with a proprietary barcode plus Illumina adapter sequences. An Illumina MiSeq instrument was used for sequencing of the CDR3 libraries. The authors' pipeline ran thus. immunoSEQ Analyzer 3.0 was used for export and quality control, with R Bioconductor and Immunarch used for downstream analyses. Repertoire metrics were calculated using only productive rearrangements within the normalized downsampled data set. Pathologically expanded clonotypes were defined as those larger than 5 templates in the normalized cohort. The Inverse Simpson Index was used to measure repertoire diversity. The non-normalized data set was used for CMV-specificity analyses so that all clonotypes could be captured. TCRdb retrieved this table from immuneACCESS and kept in-frame rearrangements only. Not all clones are present; in checked studies, unresolved V genes account for under half, and no reason is known for the remainder. V, J and clone size were drawn from that table, and D and trimming were deduced from the DNA. Recorded for this sample are tens of thousands of clones; roughly three quarters of them occurred a single time. Around 6.3% of the sample belongs to the ten largest clones.

The time point label, read with the paper, signifies: recipient sample about 28 days before transplant, after cytoreduction. Blood from recipients was drawn about 28 days before transplant and again at days 30, 100 and 180 after transplant. Nuclei Lysis Solution was used to extract genomic DNA from fresh or cryopreserved unfractionated peripheral blood mononuclear cells. In the germline V gene, CDR1 corresponds to MDHEN and CDR2 to SYDVKM. Trimming takes 4 bases from V and 5 bases from J, and the germline ends sit 17 bases apart. Including the terminal cysteine and phenylalanine, the CDR3 comprises 15 residues. Only the CDR3 DNA stays, 45 bases, in frame from base 1.

The sample here was peripheral blood mononuclear cells, taken before stem cell transplant. This TCR came from a man in his fifties or sixties with myelodysplastic syndrome. Some clones in this sample may be carry-over from other donors' samples. The chain links TRBV28 with TRBJ2-5; there is no confident call for the D gene. CDR3 protein: CASSSGQFARETQYF. The base sequence is TGTGCCAGCAGTTCTGGCCAGTTCGCACGGGAGACCCAGTACTTC.